The following is a T cell receptor (beta chain) sequence with its context. Its antigen is still unknown. Germline CDR1 is MNHNY and CDR2 is SVGAGI (reference sequence). The CDR3 contains 15 residues. Between the trimmed V and J ends, which lost 6 bases and 4 bases, there was a span of 15 bases. PCR employed 60 Vbeta and 13 Jbeta primers. TCRdb's copy holds only in-frame clones and misses some; the assay was immunoSEQ multiplex PCR. In the table there are approximately 70,000 clones, around 72% of which are singletons. This record comes from a study of cytomegalovirus exposure and HLA in healthy donors. Study-level findings and limits: In a later analysis, a genetic analysis reported fewer productive-TCR N-insertions in an Asian-associated ancestry cluster than the cohort average.

This clonotype was sampled from a woman aged 40 to 50 in good health and CMV-seropositive. The chain carries TRBV6-6 and TRBJ1-4; tentatively, D is TRBD1 (5 bases). The sample taken for sequencing was PBMCs. The CDR3 sequence: CASSPGGEGNEKLFF. CDR3 nucleotide sequence: TGTGCCAGCAGCCCCGGGGGGGAAGGTAATGAAAAACTGTTTTTT.